The 19 T cell receptor beta chains below were found in one sample sequenced in a study of cytomegalovirus exposure and HLA in healthy donors. Researchers ran the PCR with 60 Vbeta and 13 Jbeta primers. This table comes from immunoSEQ multiplex PCR, and its TCRdb copy is limited to in-frame clones, with some not included. The table includes around 170,000 clones, 70% to 80% detected once. Sequencing was carried out using PBMCs. Every receptor here comes from a woman aged 40 to 50 in good health and CMV-seronegative.

This chain uses TRBV28 with TRBJ2-2, with TRBD2 matching 9 bases. This CDR3 comprises 15 residues. V shed 2 bases and J 4 bases; nucleotides not matched to a gene: 2. Per the germline V gene, CDR1 is MDHEN and CDR2 is SYDVKM. The CDR3 loop reads CASSLAGGPTGELFF. Here the CDR3 DNA reads TGTGCCAGCAGTTTAGCGGGGGGGCCCACCGGGGAGCTGTTTTTT. Based on the CDR3 plus reference TRBV28 and TRBJ2-2, the full variable domain is DVKVTQSSRYLVKRTGEKVFLECVQDMDHENMFWYRQDPGLGLRLIYFSYDVKMKEKGDIPEGYSVSREKKERFSLILESASTNQTSMYLCASSLAGGPTGELFFGEGSRLTVL.

Only a few counts were recorded for this clone. The chain carries TRBV4-1 and TRBJ2-7; 7 positions agree with TRBD2. This CDR3 has 14 amino acids. CDR1 is MGHRA and CDR2 is YSYEKL in the germline V gene. V trimming: 4 bases; J trimming: 3 bases; junction bases outside the gene matches: 6. Written as DNA, the CDR3 is TGCGCCAGCAGCCCGCGGGAGCCGAGCTACGAGCAGTACTTC. Encoded protein: CASSPREPSYEQYF.

DNA of the CDR3: TGTGCCAGCAGCCGGGACTACCGCACAGATACGCAGTATTTT. Translating it yields CASSRDYRTDTQYF. The rearrangement links TRBV7-8 to TRBJ2-3; 7 bases agree with TRBD2. Unmatched junction bases numbered 3, after V lost 5 bases and J lost 1 base. Germline V CDR1 and CDR2: SGHVS, FQNEAQ. The CDR3 covers 14 residues.

V and J are TRBV7-6 and TRBJ2-7; TRBD1 agrees at 9 bases. The CDR3 runs 15 residues. The J segment lost 2 bases and the V segment lost 5 bases, leaving 7 bases of the junction unmatched. Per germline, CDR1 SGHVS and CDR2 FNYEAQ. CDR3 residues: CASSETGTGTYEQYF. The CDR3 DNA reads as TGTGCCAGCAGCGAAACCGGGACAGGGACCTACGAGCAGTACTTC.

This chain links TRBV5-8 with TRBJ2-7; D is unresolved. Trimming removed 4 bases from V and 2 bases from J, with 16 bases in between. The germline V gene has CDR1 SGHTS and CDR2 YDEGEE. The CDR3 consists of 15 residues. The CDR3 nucleotides are TGTGCCAGCAGCACCGGGTCCCACCAACCCTACGAGCAGTACTTC. Translated: CASSTGSHQPYEQYF.

The J gene is TRBJ2-7, the V gene TRBV19, with 8 bases matching TRBD1. The CDR3 consists of 15 residues. CDR1 and CDR2 (germline): LNHDA, SQIVND (reference sequence). V was clipped by 6 bases and J by 7 bases; unmatched bases: 14. The CDR3, as DNA: TGTGCCAGTAGGTTATCCGGGACAGGTACTAGGGAGCAGTACTTC. It yields the protein CASRLSGTGTREQYF.

The chain uses TRBV7-6 and TRBJ1-2, with a weak D call TRBD1 (5 bases). Per germline, CDR1 SGHVS and CDR2 FNYEAQ. Trimming stripped 2 bases from V and 7 bases from J, with 11 bases between. CDR3 length equals 13 residues. Here the CDR3 reads CASSLTGQGGYTF. Here the CDR3 DNA reads TGTGCCAGCAGCTTAACAGGACAAGGTGGCTACACCTTC.

The chain combines TRBV29-1 with TRBJ1-1; D might be TRBD1 (5 bases). Germline CDR1 reads SQVTM; CDR2 reads ANQGSEA. With 3 bases removed from V and 10 bases from J, the gap between germline ends came to 21 bases. The length of the CDR3 is 14 residues. This chain's CDR3 is CSVEGYLTGGVAFF. CDR3 bases: TGCAGCGTTGAGGGTTACCTTACCGGGGGTGTAGCTTTCTTT.

J is TRBJ1-2 and V is TRBV2; D uncertain. V was clipped by 2 bases and J by 3 bases, with 13 bases between them. Germline CDR1 is SNHLY and CDR2 is FYNNEI. The CDR3 is 15 residues long. CDR3 residues: CASSERLEGDYGYTF. DNA of the CDR3: TGTGCCAGCAGTGAAAGGTTGGAGGGAGACTATGGCTACACCTTC.

This chain joins TRBV28 and TRBJ1-2, with D tentatively TRBD1 (5 bases). The CDR3 spans 12 residues. Per germline, CDR1 MDHEN and CDR2 SYDVKM. V was cut by 11 bases and J by 7 bases, with 17 bases left in between. CDR3 protein: CAAWGRVSGYTF. The CDR3, as DNA: TGTGCCGCTTGGGGCAGGGTGAGTGGCTACACCTTC.

The table lists this clone with a count of one. The rearrangement links TRBV28 to TRBJ2-2; 9 bases agree with TRBD1. The CDR3 is 15 amino acids. The germline V gene encodes CDR1 MDHEN and CDR2 SYDVKM. The V gene end was trimmed by 6 bases and the J gene end by 5 bases; junction bases not matched to a gene: 7. The CDR3 loop is CASRAGQGWTGELFF. CDR3 DNA: TGTGCCAGCAGGGCCGGACAGGGGTGGACCGGGGAGCTGTTTTTT.

The chain employs TRBV28 and TRBJ1-2, with 7 positions matching TRBD1. The trim removed 7 bases at V and 10 bases at J, leaving 9 bases unmatched. Germline values: CDR1 MDHEN, CDR2 SYDVKM. The CDR3 runs 12 residues. The CDR3 spells CASTIGTVHYTF. DNA of the CDR3: TGTGCCAGCACCATTGGGACAGTCCACTACACCTTC.

V is TRBV7-6 and J is TRBJ2-5; D is perhaps TRBD2 (7 bases). Germline lookup yields CDR1 SGHVS and CDR2 FNYEAQ. The CDR3 loop spans 15 amino acids. The V end lost 5 bases, the J end lost 6 bases, and 19 bases lay between the germline ends. The chain's CDR3 is CASSPPEGGLKTQYF. Written as DNA, the CDR3 is TGTGCCAGCAGCCCCCCAGAGGGGGGACTAAAGACCCAGTACTTC. The full variable domain, in which reference TRBV7-6 and TRBJ2-5 provide the parts outside the CDR3, is GAGVSQSPRYKVTKRGQDVALRCDPISGHVSLYWYRQALGQGPEFLTYFNYEAQQDKSGLPNDRFSAERPEGSISTLTIQRTEQRDSAMYRCASSPPEGGLKTQYFGPGTRLLVL.

This chain uses TRBV5-1 with TRBJ2-7; TRBD2 is a possible D gene (7 bases). Trimming removed 0 bases at V and 2 bases at J, with 12 bases between. The germline V gene has CDR1 SGHRS and CDR2 YFSETQ. CDR3 length: 15 residues. The DNA of the CDR3 is TGCGCCAGCAGCTTGGGTGGGGGGGCCCCCTACGAGCAGTACTTC. As protein: CASSLGGGAPYEQYF. The full variable domain, in which reference TRBV5-1 and TRBJ2-7 provide the parts outside the CDR3, is KAGVTQTPRYLIKTRGQQVTLSCSPISGHRSVSWYQQTPGQGLQFLFEYFSETQRNKGNFPGRFSGRQFSNSRSEMNVSTLELGDSALYLCASSLGGGAPYEQYFGPGTRLTVT.

This chain connects TRBV27 to TRBJ2-7, with 9 bases matching TRBD2. V shed 5 bases, J shed 0 bases, and the junction held 8 bases outside the gene matches. Germline assignment: CDR1 MNHEY and CDR2 SMNVEV (reference sequence). This CDR3 is built from 16 residues. This CDR3 reads CASSLLSGGSSYEQYF. For the CDR3, the DNA is TGTGCCAGCAGTCTACTTAGCGGGGGTAGCTCCTACGAGCAGTACTTC.

CDR3 residues: CASSGSGTGHNEQFF. The CDR3 nucleotides read TGCGCCAGCAGCGGTTCCGGGACAGGGCATAATGAGCAGTTCTTC. The V gene is TRBV5-1, the J gene TRBJ2-1; 9 bases fit TRBD1. The V and J ends lost 4 bases and 7 bases, in that order; junction bases with no gene match: 9. The CDR3 spans 15 residues. In germline, CDR1 is SGHRS, CDR2 YFSETQ.

The chain is built from TRBV21-1 and TRBJ1-5; the DNA was not used to check the table's D call, TRBD1. TRBV21-1 is given as a pseudogene. The length of the CDR3 is 16 residues. CDR3 bases: TGTGCCAGCAGCAAACGGGACAGGGGGCGGAATCAGCTCAAGCATTTT. Protein sequence: CASSKRDRGRNQLKHF.

This sequence joins TRBV28 and TRBJ2-5; 10 nucleotides match TRBD2. The trim removed 4 bases at V and 12 bases at J, leaving 8 bases unmatched. Germline V CDR1 and CDR2: MDHEN, SYDVKM. The CDR3 runs to 13 residues. CDR3 nucleotide sequence: TGTGCCAGCAGTTCTGTCGGACTAGCGGAAGAGTACTTC. It translates to CASSSVGLAEEYF.

The chain recombines TRBV19 with TRBJ2-7; D is possibly TRBD1 (6 bases). This CDR3 has 15 residues. Germline loops: CDR1 LNHDA, CDR2 SQIVND (reference sequence). The V end lost 1 base, the J end lost 1 base, and 11 bases lay between the germline ends. In DNA form, the CDR3 reads TGTGCCAGTAGTATAGCCGGCAGGGGATCCTACGAGCAGTACTTC. Translation: CASSIAGRGSYEQYF.